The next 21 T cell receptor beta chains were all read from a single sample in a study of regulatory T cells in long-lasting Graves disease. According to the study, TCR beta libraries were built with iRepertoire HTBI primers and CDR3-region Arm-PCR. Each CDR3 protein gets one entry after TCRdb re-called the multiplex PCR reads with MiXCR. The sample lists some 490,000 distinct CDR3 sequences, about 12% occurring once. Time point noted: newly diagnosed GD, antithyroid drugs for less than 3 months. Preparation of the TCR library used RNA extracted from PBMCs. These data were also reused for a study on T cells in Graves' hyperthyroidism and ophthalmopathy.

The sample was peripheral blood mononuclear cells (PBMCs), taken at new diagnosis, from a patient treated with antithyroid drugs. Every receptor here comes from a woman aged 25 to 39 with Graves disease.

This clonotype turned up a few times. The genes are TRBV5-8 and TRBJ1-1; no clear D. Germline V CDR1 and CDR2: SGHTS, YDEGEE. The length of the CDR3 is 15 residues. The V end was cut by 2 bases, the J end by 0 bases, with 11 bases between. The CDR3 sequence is CASSLGKNMNTEAFF. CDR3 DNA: TGTGCCAGCAGCTTAGGAAAGAACATGAACACTGAAGCTTTCTTT.

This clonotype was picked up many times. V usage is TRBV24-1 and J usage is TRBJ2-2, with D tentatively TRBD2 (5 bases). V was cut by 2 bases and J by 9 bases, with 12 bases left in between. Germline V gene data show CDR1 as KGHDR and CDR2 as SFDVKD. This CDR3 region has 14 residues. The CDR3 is CATSDSGFGRELFF. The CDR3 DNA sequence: TGTGCCACCAGTGATTCGGGATTCGGCCGGGAGCTGTTTTTT.

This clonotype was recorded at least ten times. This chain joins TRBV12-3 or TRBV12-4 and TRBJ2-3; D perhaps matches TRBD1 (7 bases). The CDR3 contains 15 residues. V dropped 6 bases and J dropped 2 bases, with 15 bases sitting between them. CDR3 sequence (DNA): TGTGCCAGCAGCCCAGGGGGGACCCCCACAGATACGCAGTATTTT. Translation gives CASSPGGTPTDTQYF.

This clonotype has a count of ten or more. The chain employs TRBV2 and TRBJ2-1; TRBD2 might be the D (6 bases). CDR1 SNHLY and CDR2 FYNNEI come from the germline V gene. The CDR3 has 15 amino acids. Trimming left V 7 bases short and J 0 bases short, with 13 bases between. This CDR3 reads CASNWRESSYNEQFF. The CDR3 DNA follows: TGTGCCAGCAATTGGCGGGAAAGCTCCTACAATGAGCAGTTCTTC.

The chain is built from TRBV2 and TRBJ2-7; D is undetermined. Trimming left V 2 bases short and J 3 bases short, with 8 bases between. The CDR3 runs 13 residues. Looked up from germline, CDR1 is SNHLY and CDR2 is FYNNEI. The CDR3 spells CASSELADYEQYF. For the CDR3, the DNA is TGTGCCAGCAGTGAACTGGCGGACTACGAGCAGTACTTC.

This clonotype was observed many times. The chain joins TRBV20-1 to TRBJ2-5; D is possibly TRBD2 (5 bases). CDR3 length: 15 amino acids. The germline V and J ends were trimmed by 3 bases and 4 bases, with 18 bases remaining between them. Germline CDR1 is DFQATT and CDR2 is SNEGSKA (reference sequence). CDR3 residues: CSARDPSTRAETQYF. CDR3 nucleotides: TGCAGTGCTAGGGATCCCTCTACGCGGGCAGAGACCCAGTACTTC.

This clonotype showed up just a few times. Here the CDR3 DNA reads TGTGCCAGCAGTTACGACTATGAAACGGACAATGAGCAGTTCTTC. Amino acid sequence: CASSYDYETDNEQFF. The V gene is TRBV6-2 or TRBV6-3, the J gene TRBJ2-1; a weak D match, TRBD2 (5 bases). Germline CDR1 and CDR2: MNHEY and SVGEGT. Trimming took off 2 bases at V and 5 bases at J, with 13 bases between the two ends. This CDR3 contains 15 residues.

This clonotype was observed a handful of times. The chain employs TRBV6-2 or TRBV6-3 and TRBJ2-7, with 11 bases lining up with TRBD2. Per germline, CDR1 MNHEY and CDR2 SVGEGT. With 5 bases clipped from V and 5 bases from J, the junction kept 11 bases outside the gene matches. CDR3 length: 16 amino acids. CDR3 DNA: TGTGCCAGCAGTGAAGAAACTAGCGGGAGTGACCACGAGCAGTACTTC. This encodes CASSEETSGSDHEQYF.

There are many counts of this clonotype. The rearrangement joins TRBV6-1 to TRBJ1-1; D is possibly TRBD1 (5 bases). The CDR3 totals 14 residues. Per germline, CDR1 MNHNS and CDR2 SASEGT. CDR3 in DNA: TGTGCTTCTAGGGGCGCGAGACACCACACTGAAGCTTTCTTT. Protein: CASRGARHHTEAFF.

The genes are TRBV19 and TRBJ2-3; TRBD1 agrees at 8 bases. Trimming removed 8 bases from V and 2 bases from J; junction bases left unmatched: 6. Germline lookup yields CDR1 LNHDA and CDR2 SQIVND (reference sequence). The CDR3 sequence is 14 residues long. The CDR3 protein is CASGTGWDTDTQYF. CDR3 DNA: TGTGCCAGTGGGACAGGATGGGACACAGATACGCAGTATTTT.

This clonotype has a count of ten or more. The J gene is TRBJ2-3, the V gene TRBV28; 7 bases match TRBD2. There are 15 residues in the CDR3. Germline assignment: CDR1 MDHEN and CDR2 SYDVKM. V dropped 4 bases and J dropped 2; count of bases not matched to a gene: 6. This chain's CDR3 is CASSSLAGDTDTQYF. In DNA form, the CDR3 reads TGTGCCAGCAGTTCGTTGGCGGGAGACACAGATACGCAGTATTTT.

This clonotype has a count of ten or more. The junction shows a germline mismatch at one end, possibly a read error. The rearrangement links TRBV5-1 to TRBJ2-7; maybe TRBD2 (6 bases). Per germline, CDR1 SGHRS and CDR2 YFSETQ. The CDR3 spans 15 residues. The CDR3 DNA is TGTGCCAGCAGCTTGGAGGGGCCGGTGATCTACGAGCAGTACTTC. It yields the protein CASSLEGPVIYEQYF.

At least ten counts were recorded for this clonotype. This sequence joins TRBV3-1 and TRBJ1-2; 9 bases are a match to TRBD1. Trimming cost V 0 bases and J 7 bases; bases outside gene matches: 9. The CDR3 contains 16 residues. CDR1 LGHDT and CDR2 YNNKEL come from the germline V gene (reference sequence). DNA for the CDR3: TGTGCCAGCAGCCAAGATCGACAGGGGGGGTATCGTGGCTACACCTTC. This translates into CASSQDRQGGYRGYTF.

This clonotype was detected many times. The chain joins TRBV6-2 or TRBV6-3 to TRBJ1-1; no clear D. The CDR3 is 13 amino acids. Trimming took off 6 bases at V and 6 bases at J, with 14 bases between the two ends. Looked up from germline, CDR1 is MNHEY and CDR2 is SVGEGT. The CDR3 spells CASSYLGQAEAFF. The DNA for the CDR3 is TGTGCCAGCAGCTATCTAGGGCAAGCTGAAGCTTTCTTT.

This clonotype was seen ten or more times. The CDR3 here is CASSAWADNEQFF. CDR3 coding DNA: TGTGCCAGCAGCGCGTGGGCGGACAATGAGCAGTTCTTC. The chain uses TRBV3-1 and TRBJ2-1; D not certain. V was pared by 5 bases and J by 5 bases, with 10 bases between. Germline CDR1 is LGHDT and CDR2 is YNNKEL (reference sequence). CDR3 length: 13 amino acids.

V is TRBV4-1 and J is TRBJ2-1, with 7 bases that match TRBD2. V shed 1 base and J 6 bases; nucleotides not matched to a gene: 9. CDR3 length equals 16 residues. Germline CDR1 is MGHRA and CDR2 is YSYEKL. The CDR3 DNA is TGCGCCAGCAGCCAAGCCGGCGGGAGAAGGGTCAATGAGCAGTTCTTC. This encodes CASSQAGGRRVNEQFF.

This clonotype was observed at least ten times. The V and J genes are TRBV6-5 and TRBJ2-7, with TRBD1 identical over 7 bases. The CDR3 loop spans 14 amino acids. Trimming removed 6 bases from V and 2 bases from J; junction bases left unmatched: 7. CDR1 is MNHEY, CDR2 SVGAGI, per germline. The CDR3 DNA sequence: TGTGCCAGCAGATACAGGGGTGGTCCCTACGAGCAGTACTTC. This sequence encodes CASRYRGGPYEQYF.

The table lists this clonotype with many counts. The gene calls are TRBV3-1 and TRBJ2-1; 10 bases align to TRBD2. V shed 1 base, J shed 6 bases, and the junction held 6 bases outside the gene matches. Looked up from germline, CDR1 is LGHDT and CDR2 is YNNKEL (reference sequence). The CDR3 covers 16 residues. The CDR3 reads CASSQAAAGGFNEQFF. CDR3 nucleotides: TGTGCCAGCAGCCAAGCTGCAGCGGGAGGGTTCAATGAGCAGTTCTTC.

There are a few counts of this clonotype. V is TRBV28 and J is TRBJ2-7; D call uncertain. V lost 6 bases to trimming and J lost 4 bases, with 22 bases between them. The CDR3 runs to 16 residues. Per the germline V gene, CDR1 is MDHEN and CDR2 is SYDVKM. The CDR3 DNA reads TGTGCCAGCAGCCTATCTCTAAGCACCCTTACTTACGAGCAGTACTTC. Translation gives CASSLSLSTLTYEQYF.

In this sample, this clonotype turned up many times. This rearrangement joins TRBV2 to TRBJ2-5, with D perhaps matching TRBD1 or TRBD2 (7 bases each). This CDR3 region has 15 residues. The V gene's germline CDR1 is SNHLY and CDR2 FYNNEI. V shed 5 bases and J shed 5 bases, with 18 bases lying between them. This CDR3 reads CASSSQGGNRETQYF. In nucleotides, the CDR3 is TGTGCCAGCAGTTCTCAGGGGGGGAATCGTGAGACCCAGTACTTC.

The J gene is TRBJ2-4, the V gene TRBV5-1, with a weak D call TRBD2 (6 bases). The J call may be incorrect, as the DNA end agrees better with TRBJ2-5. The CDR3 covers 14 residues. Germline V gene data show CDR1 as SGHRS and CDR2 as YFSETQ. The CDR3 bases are TGCGCCAGCAGCTTGTCGGGGGTGCGTGAGACCCAGTACTTC. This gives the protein CASSLSGVRETQYF.